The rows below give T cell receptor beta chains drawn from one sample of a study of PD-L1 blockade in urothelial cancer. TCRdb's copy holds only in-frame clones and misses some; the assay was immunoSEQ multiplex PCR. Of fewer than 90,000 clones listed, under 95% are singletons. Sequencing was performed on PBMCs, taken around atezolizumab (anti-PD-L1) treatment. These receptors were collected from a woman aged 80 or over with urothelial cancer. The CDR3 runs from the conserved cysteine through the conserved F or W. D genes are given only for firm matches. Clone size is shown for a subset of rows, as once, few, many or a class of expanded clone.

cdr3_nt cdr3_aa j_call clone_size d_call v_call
TGTGCCATCAGGGGGATAGCGGGAGGGAACGAGCAGTACTTC CAIRGIAGGNEQYF TRBJ2-7 - TRBD2 TRBV10-3
TGTGCCACCAGCAGAGTGGGGGCAGGCAACAATCAGCCCCAGCATTTT CATSRVGAGNNQPQHF TRBJ1-5 few - TRBV15
TGTGCCAGCAGCGTCGCGCTAGCGGGGTACAATGAGCAGTTCTTC CASSVALAGYNEQFF TRBJ2-1 - TRBD2 TRBV9
TGTGCCAGCAGCTCCGGACGCTCGGGGGATTTGAACACTGAAGCTTTCTTT CASSSGRSGDLNTEAFF TRBJ1-1 - - TRBV7-3
TGTGCCAGCAGTGAATCCCCGTCCGGGCCCCAGCATTTT CASSESPSGPQHF TRBJ1-5 once - TRBV2
TGTGCCAGCAGCACAAGGACTAGCGGGTACAATGAGCAGTTCTTC CASSTRTSGYNEQFF TRBJ2-1 - TRBD2 TRBV9
TGTGCCAGCAGTCCCGACTGGAGGACTGAAGCTTTCTTT CASSPDWRTEAFF TRBJ1-1 - - TRBV6-5
TGTGCCAGCATGTGGCAGGGCGGCACCGGGGAGCTGTTTTTT CASMWQGGTGELFF TRBJ2-2 - - TRBV2
TGTGCCAGCAGTGAAGCCTGGCGGGACACTGAAGCTTTCTTT CASSEAWRDTEAFF TRBJ1-1 - - TRBV2
TGTGCCAGCAGCCAAGTCGGGGGAGGGACCTACAATGAGCAGTTCTTC CASSQVGGGTYNEQFF TRBJ2-1 once TRBD2 TRBV14
TGTGCCAGCAGCTTAGTGTCAGGGTACGCCGAGCAGTACTTC CASSLVSGYAEQYF TRBJ2-7 - - TRBV7-8
TGTGCCAGCAGCCAAGATCCGGCTAGCAGTGAGGGTGAGCAGTTCTTC CASSQDPASSEGEQFF TRBJ2-1 once - TRBV4-2
TGTGCCAGTAAACAGGGGAATCAGCCCCAGCATTTT CASKQGNQPQHF TRBJ1-5 - TRBD1 TRBV19
TGTGCCAGCAGCGCAGGAGGGATTGAAGCTTTCTTT CASSAGGIEAFF TRBJ1-1 - - TRBV9
TGCGCCAGCAGTGAGAGGGGGCGAACCACAGATACGCAGTATTTT CASSERGRTTDTQYF TRBJ2-3 - TRBD1 TRBV10-1
TGCGCCAGCAGCGAAGACAACGAGCAGTACTTC CASSEDNEQYF TRBJ2-7 - - TRBV5-1
TGTGCCAGCGGAACGGGACAGTGGGGCACAGATACGCAGTATTTT CASGTGQWGTDTQYF TRBJ2-3 - TRBD1 TRBV27
TGCAGCGTTGTAGCGGGGACCAATGAGCAGTTCTTC CSVVAGTNEQFF TRBJ2-1 - TRBD2 TRBV29-1
TGTGCCAGCAGCTTAGCGAAGGCAGGAGGGGAGCTGTTTTTT CASSLAKAGGELFF TRBJ2-2 - - TRBV7-9
TGCAGCGCCTCCGCCCGGGGCACTGAAGCTTTCTTT CSASARGTEAFF TRBJ1-1 - - TRBV29-1
TGTGCCATGGACAGGGAAGGGGAAAAACTGTTTTTT CAMDREGEKLFF TRBJ1-4 - TRBD1 TRBV7-9
TGTGCCAGCAGTGAAAGGGGGATTTCTGAAGCTTTCTTT CASSERGISEAFF TRBJ1-1 - - TRBV2
TGTGCCAGCAGCCACAGGGCGGGAGTGACAGATACGCAGTATTTT CASSHRAGVTDTQYF TRBJ2-3 - - TRBV5-4
TGTGCCAGCAGCTGGGGGGTCTCCGGGGAGCTGTTTTTT CASSWGVSGELFF TRBJ2-2 - - TRBV7-3
TGTGCCTGGAGGGGCCAGGGGACTAGCGGGAGTTTGAAGACCCAGTACTTC CAWRGQGTSGSLKTQYF TRBJ2-5 - TRBD2 TRBV30
TGCGCCAGCAGCTTGGTCGGTGCCCCTGTGGACACTGAAGCTTTCTTT CASSLVGAPVDTEAFF TRBJ1-1 - - TRBV5-1
TGCAGTGCTAGGGCCCCCGATACGCAGTATTTT CSARAPDTQYF TRBJ2-3 - - TRBV20-1
TGTGCCAGCAGCGTCGGACTAGCGAAGGATGAGCAGTTCTTC CASSVGLAKDEQFF TRBJ2-1 - TRBD2 TRBV7-3
TGCGCCAGCAGTTTTAGGACTAGCGGGAGGAGTACAGATACGCAGTATTTT CASSFRTSGRSTDTQYF TRBJ2-3 - TRBD2 TRBV5-1
TGTGCCAGCAATGATCCCCACCTCCCCCTCGGCTACAATGAGCAGTTCTTC CASNDPHLPLGYNEQFF TRBJ2-1 - - TRBV2
TGTGCCAGCAGTTCCCCAGGGGGAATCTCCGGGGAGCTGTTTTTT CASSSPGGISGELFF TRBJ2-2 - TRBD1 TRBV28
TGTGCCAGCACCAAACTGGGTCCCGGGGATACGCAGTATTTT CASTKLGPGDTQYF TRBJ2-3 - - TRBV6-5
TGCAGCGTTGACCTAGCGTTAACAGATACGCAGTATTTT CSVDLALTDTQYF TRBJ2-3 - - TRBV29-1
TGTGCCACCTCAGGGGGCAGGGTGGGAGAGCAGTACTTC CATSGGRVGEQYF TRBJ2-7 - TRBD1 TRBV28
TGTGCCAGTAGTATCGCGCAGGGAAACGAGCAGTACTTC CASSIAQGNEQYF TRBJ2-7 - - TRBV19
TGTGCCAGCAGCCAAGGACAGGGGGCAGAGGAGACCCAGTACTTC CASSQGQGAEETQYF TRBJ2-5 once TRBD1 TRBV5-6
TGTGCCAGCACCCAACCTGGTCGGGTCGACTATGGCTACACCTTC CASTQPGRVDYGYTF TRBJ1-2 - - TRBV28
TGTGCCAGCACCGGAGCGGGTAGCTCCTACGAGCAGTACTTC CASTGAGSSYEQYF TRBJ2-7 once - TRBV28
TGTGCCAGCAGCGTTCTCGGGGAGCGCAATGAGCAGTTCTTC CASSVLGERNEQFF TRBJ2-1 - - TRBV9
TGTGCCAGCAGCCAATCTCCCGGGAGACAGGGGGCTGGAAACACCATATATTTT CASSQSPGRQGAGNTIYF TRBJ1-3 once TRBD1 TRBV4-2
TGTGCCAGCAGTTTTTGGATGGGGGGCCAGGGGGCGCAGGGCTACACCTTC CASSFWMGGQGAQGYTF TRBJ1-2 - TRBD1 TRBV28
TGTGCCAGCAGCCCCACCGGGACAGTGTCCTCCTACAATGAGCAGTTCTTC CASSPTGTVSSYNEQFF TRBJ2-1 once TRBD1 TRBV2
TGTGCCTGGAGCGGAGTAAACGGGGGTCGCTGGTACTTC CAWSGVNGGRWYF TRBJ2-7 once - TRBV30
TGTGCCAGCAGTTTATTACTAGCGGGAGGCTACAATGAGCAGTTCTTC CASSLLLAGGYNEQFF TRBJ2-1 - TRBD2 TRBV27
TGTGCCAGCAAGCGGGAAACGGGTGGAAACACCATATATTTT CASKRETGGNTIYF TRBJ1-3 - - TRBV28
TGTGCCAGCAGCCCAGGGGGCGGGAGGGCCATGGATGAGCAGTTCTTC CASSPGGGRAMDEQFF TRBJ2-1 once - TRBV7-9